This record concerns one TCR beta chain sequence. The antigen is unknown. The sample originates from a study of shared clonotypes between healthy human individuals. General observations from the study: Naive subsets generally had larger estimated richness than memory subsets.

In the sorted-subset replicate PCRs, approximately 200 ng DNA, 25,000 to 30,000 T cell genomes, was used. Here immunoSEQ multiplex PCR was the method, and the copy in TCRdb shows in-frame clones only, minus some. The sample consists of 900,000 to 1,200,000 clones, around 78% of them appearing once. Donors were healthy HIV-negative adults without recent acute infections or vaccinations. Caucasian adults residing in Nashville, Tennessee made up all the donors. The CDR3 totals 14 residues. The V end was cut by 8 bases, the J end by 6 bases, with 16 bases between. Germline V gene lookup returns CDR1 MDHEN and CDR2 SYDVKM.

The clonotype originates from a man aged 18 to 29 in good health. Some clones in this sample may be carry-over from other donors' samples. The sample comprised memory CD4+ T cells from PBMCs. The subset was: CD45RA-negative fraction. The chain couples TRBV28 to TRBJ1-4, with D perhaps matching TRBD1 (6 bases). The chain's CDR3 is CASCQGGVDEKLFF. Written as DNA, the CDR3 is TGTGCCAGCTGCCAAGGGGGGGTGGATGAAAAACTGTTTTTT.